Shown below are 16 T cell receptor beta chains from a single sample sequenced in a study of cytomegalovirus exposure and HLA in healthy donors (dated by TCRdb to 2016 to 2017). The method was the immunoSEQ multiplex PCR assay. TCRdb carries this immuneACCESS record with in-frame sequences only. Its versions omit some clonotypes, under half of them owing to an unresolved V gene in the studies checked, with the rest unexplained. This sample is represented by about 360,000 clones; 80% to 90% of them were singletons. The biggest ten clones account for roughly 0.75% of the sample. The sample comprised PBMCs. The receptor set was obtained from a woman aged 18-30 years in good health and CMV-seronegative.

This CDR3 is CASSHSLYQETQYF. DNA of the CDR3: TGCGCCAGCAGCCACTCATTGTACCAAGAGACCCAGTACTTC. The J gene is TRBJ2-5, the V gene TRBV5-1, with D uncertain. Trimming removed 4 bases from V and 0 bases from J, with 10 bases in between. The germline gives CDR1 SGHRS, CDR2 YFSETQ. The CDR3 is 14 residues long.

Only one count was recorded for this clone. For the CDR3, the DNA is TGCGCCAGCAGCCAGCCAACAGGGGAAGAGACCCAGTACTTC. Residues: CASSQPTGEETQYF. V usage is TRBV4-1 and J usage is TRBJ2-5; the match to TRBD1 covers 7 bases. J lost 3 bases, V lost 3 bases, and 4 bases had no gene match. CDR1 and CDR2 from the germline V gene are MGHRA and YSYEKL. There are 14 residues in the CDR3.

The chain is built from TRBV6-4 and TRBJ1-5; 7 bases fit TRBD1. The germline CDR1 and CDR2 sequences are MRHNA and SNTAGT. The CDR3 totals 13 residues. Unmatched junction bases numbered 9, after V lost 10 bases and J lost 6 bases. The CDR3: CATHRGNIQPQHF. DNA for the CDR3: TGTGCCACCCACAGGGGAAATATTCAGCCCCAGCATTTT.

The J gene is TRBJ2-1, the V gene TRBV28; 7 nucleotides line up with TRBD2. V lost 9 bases, J lost 9 bases, and 11 bases stayed unmatched. The germline gives CDR1 MDHEN, CDR2 SYDVKM. The CDR3 has 13 residues. Here the CDR3 DNA reads TGTGCCAGTAGACGGGGGGAATTGCGTGAGCAGTTCTTC. This sequence encodes CASRRGELREQFF. The full variable domain, with the rest looked up from reference TRBV28 and TRBJ2-1, is DVKVTQSSRYLVKRTGEKVFLECVQDMDHENMFWYRQDPGLGLRLIYFSYDVKMKEKGDIPEGYSVSREKKERFSLILESASTNQTSMYLCASRRGELREQFFGPGTRLTVL.

The CDR3 DNA reads TGTGCCAGCAGCTTGGCGGGACACTCAAACTATGGCTACACCTTC. Its translation: CASSLAGHSNYGYTF. The chain couples TRBV5-6 to TRBJ1-2; possibly TRBD1 for D (6 bases). The CDR3 length is 15 residues. Germline V gene lookup returns CDR1 SGHDT and CDR2 YYEEEE. With 0 bases removed from V and 2 bases from J, the gap between germline ends came to 11 bases.

The chain has TRBV7-9 and TRBJ2-2, with 11 bases that match TRBD2. J gave up 0 bases and V 3 bases, and 3 bases lay outside the gene matches. CDR1 and CDR2 from the germline V gene are SEHNR and FQNEAQ (reference sequence). CDR3 length: 17 residues. In nucleotides, the CDR3 is TGTGCCAGCAGCTTCTCTAGCGGGGGGACGAACACCGGGGAGCTGTTTTTT. It codes for CASSFSSGGTNTGELFF.

The chain recombines TRBV30 with TRBJ1-2; 8 bases map to TRBD1. CDR3 length: 17 residues. Trimming took 4 bases from V and 2 from J; bases not matched to a gene: 15. Germline values: CDR1 GTSNPN, CDR2 SVGIG (reference sequence). CDR3 DNA: TGTGCCTGGAACCTCGGGACAGGTCTGAGGGGGAACTATGGCTACACCTTC. Translating gives CAWNLGTGLRGNYGYTF.

The V call is TRBV10-2, the J call TRBJ2-7; perhaps TRBD2 as D (6 bases). Germline loops: CDR1 WSHSY, CDR2 SAAADI. The CDR3 sequence is 15 residues long. Trimming stripped 6 bases from V and 2 bases from J, with 17 bases between. The CDR3 sequence: CASSFPGLGTYEQYF. CDR3 nucleotide sequence: TGCGCCAGCAGCTTCCCGGGACTGGGTACCTACGAGCAGTACTTC.

This clone was recorded once. This sequence joins TRBV9 and TRBJ2-7; 7 bases align to TRBD1. From germline, CDR1 is SGDLS and CDR2 YYNGEE. Unmatched junction bases numbered 11, after V lost 5 bases and J lost 3 bases. This CDR3 has 15 amino acids. CDR3 in amino acids: CASSQDREILYEQYF. The CDR3 coding sequence is TGTGCCAGCAGTCAAGACAGGGAAATCCTCTACGAGCAGTACTTC.

The chain combines TRBV30 with TRBJ2-3; weak D call: TRBD2 (5 bases). Trimming removed 4 bases at V and 3 bases at J, with 11 bases between. CDR1 is GTSNPN and CDR2 is SVGIG in the germline V gene (reference sequence). The CDR3 has 13 residues. Written as DNA, the CDR3 is TGTGCCTGGACTCAACTAGTTACAGATACGCAGTATTTT. Translation gives CAWTQLVTDTQYF.

This chain uses TRBV19 with TRBJ2-5; 8 bases are a match to TRBD1. This CDR3 has 13 residues. V lost 6 bases and J lost 5; bases outside the gene matches: 5. Per the germline V gene, CDR1 is LNHDA and CDR2 is SQIVND (reference sequence). CDR3 sequence (DNA): TGTGCCAGTAGGCAGGGGGCTGTGGAGACCCAGTACTTC. It translates to CASRQGAVETQYF. The full variable domain, completed using reference TRBV19 and TRBJ2-5, is DGGITQSPKYLFRKEGQNVTLSCEQNLNHDAMYWYRQDPGQGLRLIYYSQIVNDFQKGDIAEGYSVSREKKESFPLTVTSAQKNPTAFYLCASRQGAVETQYFGPGTRLLVL.

Only one count was recorded for this clone. The chain couples TRBV2 to TRBJ1-1, with D maybe TRBD1 (5 bases). V lost 6 bases to trimming and J lost 1 base, with 12 bases between them. Germline V gene sequence: CDR1 SNHLY, CDR2 FYNNEI. CDR3 length: 14 amino acids. In DNA, the CDR3 is TGTGCCAGCAGCTCGGGACTGCCGAACACTGAAGCTTTCTTT. Protein: CASSSGLPNTEAFF.

The chain uses TRBV6-1 and TRBJ2-2; TRBD1 aligns across 7 bases. The CDR3 has 15 amino acids. J lost 2 bases, V lost 6 bases, and 6 bases had no gene match. Per germline, CDR1 MNHNS and CDR2 SASEGT. As DNA, the CDR3 is TGTGCCAGCAGCGGATGGGACAGCAACACCGGGGAGCTGTTTTTT. Its translation: CASSGWDSNTGELFF.

The chain combines TRBV19 with TRBJ1-4, with 9 bases that match TRBD1. From germline, CDR1 is LNHDA and CDR2 SQIVND (reference sequence). CDR3 size: 17 residues. The V and J ends lost 7 bases and 6 bases, in that order; junction bases with no gene match: 15. The chain's CDR3 is CASNLSTGGEGDEKLFF. Here the CDR3 DNA reads TGTGCCAGTAATCTTTCCACAGGGGGCGAGGGGGATGAAAAACTGTTTTTT.

This clone occurred once. The chain carries TRBV9 and TRBJ2-3, with D hard to call. Germline V gives CDR1 SGDLS, CDR2 YYNGEE. The CDR3 sequence is 15 residues long. Trimming cost V 0 bases and J 0 bases, with 8 bases left between them. CDR3 sequence (DNA): TGTGCCAGCAGCGTAGGGCACGGGAGCACAGATACGCAGTATTTT. Translation: CASSVGHGSTDTQYF.

This chain uses TRBV5-1 with TRBJ2-1; 8 bases map to TRBD2. This CDR3 is built from 14 residues. V was pared by 0 bases and J by 6 bases, with 2 bases of the junction left unmatched. Looked up from germline, CDR1 is SGHRS and CDR2 is YFSETQ. The CDR3 reads CASSLGSGSNEQFF. Written as DNA, the CDR3 is TGCGCCAGCAGCTTGGGAAGCGGGAGCAATGAGCAGTTCTTC.